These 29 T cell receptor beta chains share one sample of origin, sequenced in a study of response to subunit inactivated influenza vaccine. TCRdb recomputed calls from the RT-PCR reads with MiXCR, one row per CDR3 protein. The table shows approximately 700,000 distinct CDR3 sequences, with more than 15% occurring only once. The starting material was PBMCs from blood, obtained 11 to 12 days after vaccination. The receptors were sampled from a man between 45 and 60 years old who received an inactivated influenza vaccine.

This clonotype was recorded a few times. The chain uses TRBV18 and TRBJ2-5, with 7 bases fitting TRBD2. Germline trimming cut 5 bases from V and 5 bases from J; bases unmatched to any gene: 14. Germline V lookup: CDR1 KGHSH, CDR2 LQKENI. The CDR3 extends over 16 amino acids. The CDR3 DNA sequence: TGTGCCAGCTCAACAACCGGGACTCAGGGAGGGGAGACCCAGTACTTC. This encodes CASSTTGTQGGETQYF.

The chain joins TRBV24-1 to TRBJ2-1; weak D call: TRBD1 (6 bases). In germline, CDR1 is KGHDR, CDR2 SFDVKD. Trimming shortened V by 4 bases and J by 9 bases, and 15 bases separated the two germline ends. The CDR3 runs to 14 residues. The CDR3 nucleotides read TGTGCCACCAGTGAGAGTACAGGGCTCAGTGAGCAGTTCTTC. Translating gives CATSESTGLSEQFF.

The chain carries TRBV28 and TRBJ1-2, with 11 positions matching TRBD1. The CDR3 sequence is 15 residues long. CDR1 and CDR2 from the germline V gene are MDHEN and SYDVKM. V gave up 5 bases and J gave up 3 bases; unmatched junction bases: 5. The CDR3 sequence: CASSPRTGGHYGYTF. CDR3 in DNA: TGTGCCAGCAGTCCACGGACAGGGGGCCACTATGGCTACACCTTC.

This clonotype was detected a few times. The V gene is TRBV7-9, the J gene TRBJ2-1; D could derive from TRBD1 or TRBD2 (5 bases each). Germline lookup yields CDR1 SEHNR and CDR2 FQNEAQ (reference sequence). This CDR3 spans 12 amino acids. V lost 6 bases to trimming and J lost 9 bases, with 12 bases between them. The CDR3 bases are TGTGCCAGCAGACAGAGGGGTGGTGAGCAGTTCTTC. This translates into CASRQRGGEQFF. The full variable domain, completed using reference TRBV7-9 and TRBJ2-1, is DTGVSQNPRHKITKRGQNVTFRCDPISEHNRLYWYRQTLGQGPEFLTYFQNEAQLEKSRLLSDRFSAERPKGSFSTLEIQRTEQGDSAMYLCASRQRGGEQFFGPGTRLTVL.

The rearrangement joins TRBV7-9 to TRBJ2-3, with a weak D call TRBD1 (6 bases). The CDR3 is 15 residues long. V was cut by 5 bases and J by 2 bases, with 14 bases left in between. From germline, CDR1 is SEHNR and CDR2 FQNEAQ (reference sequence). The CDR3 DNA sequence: TGTGCCAGCAGCCGTCTCGGACAGAACACAGATACGCAGTATTTT. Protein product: CASSRLGQNTDTQYF.

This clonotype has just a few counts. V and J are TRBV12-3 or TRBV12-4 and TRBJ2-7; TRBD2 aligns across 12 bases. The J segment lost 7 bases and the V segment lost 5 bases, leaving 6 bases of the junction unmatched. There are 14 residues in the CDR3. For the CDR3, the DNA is TGTGCCAGCAGTGCCCGGACTAGCGGGGCGGAGCAGTACTTC. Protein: CASSARTSGAEQYF.

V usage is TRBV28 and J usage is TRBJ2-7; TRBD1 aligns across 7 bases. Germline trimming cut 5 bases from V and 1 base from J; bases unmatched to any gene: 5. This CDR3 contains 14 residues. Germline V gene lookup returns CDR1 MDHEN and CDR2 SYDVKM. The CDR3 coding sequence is TGTGCCAGCAGTCGCGCGGACAGGTCCTACGAGCAGTACTTC. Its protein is CASSRADRSYEQYF.

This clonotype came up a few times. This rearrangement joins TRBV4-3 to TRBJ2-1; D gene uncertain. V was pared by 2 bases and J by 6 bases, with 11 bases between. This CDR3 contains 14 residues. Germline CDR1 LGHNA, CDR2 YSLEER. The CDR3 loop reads CASSQHQTGNEQFF. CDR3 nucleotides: TGCGCCAGCAGCCAACACCAGACGGGCAATGAGCAGTTCTTC.

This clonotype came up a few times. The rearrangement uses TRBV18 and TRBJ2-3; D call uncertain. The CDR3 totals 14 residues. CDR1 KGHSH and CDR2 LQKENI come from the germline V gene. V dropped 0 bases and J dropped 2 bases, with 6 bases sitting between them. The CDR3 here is CASSPPTNTDTQYF. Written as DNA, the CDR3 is TGTGCCAGCTCACCACCAACGAACACAGATACGCAGTATTTT.

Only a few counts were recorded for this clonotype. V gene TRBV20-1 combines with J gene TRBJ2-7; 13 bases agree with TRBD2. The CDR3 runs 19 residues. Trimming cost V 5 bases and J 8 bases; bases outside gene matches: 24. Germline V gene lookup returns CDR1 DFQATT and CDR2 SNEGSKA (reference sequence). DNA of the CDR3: TGCAGTGCTGAGATGGGTGAGTCAGGGACTAGCGGGACTGAGGAGAAGCAGTACTTC. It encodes CSAEMGESGTSGTEEKQYF.

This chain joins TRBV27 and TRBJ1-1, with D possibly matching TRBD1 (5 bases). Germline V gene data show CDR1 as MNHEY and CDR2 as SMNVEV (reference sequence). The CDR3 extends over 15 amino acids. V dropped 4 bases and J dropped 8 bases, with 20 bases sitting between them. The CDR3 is CASSSLGRTGGEAFF. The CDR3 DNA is TGTGCCAGCAGTTCCCTGGGACGTACCGGAGGAGAAGCTTTCTTT.

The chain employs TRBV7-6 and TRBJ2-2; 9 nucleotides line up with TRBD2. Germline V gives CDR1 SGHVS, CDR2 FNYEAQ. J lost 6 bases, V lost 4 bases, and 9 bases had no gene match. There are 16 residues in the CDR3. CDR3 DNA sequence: TGTGCCAGCAGCTCCCCGGGACTAGCATGGGCCGGGGAGCTGTTTTTT. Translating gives CASSSPGLAWAGELFF. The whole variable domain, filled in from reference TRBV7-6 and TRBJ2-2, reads GAGVSQSPRYKVTKRGQDVALRCDPISGHVSLYWYRQALGQGPEFLTYFNYEAQQDKSGLPNDRFSAERPEGSISTLTIQRTEQRDSAMYRCASSSPGLAWAGELFFGEGSRLTVL.

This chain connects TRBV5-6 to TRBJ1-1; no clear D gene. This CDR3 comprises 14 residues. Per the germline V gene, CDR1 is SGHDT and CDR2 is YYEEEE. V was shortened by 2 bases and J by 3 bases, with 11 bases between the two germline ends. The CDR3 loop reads CASSFQDFDTEAFF. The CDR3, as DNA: TGTGCCAGCAGCTTTCAGGACTTCGACACTGAAGCTTTCTTT.

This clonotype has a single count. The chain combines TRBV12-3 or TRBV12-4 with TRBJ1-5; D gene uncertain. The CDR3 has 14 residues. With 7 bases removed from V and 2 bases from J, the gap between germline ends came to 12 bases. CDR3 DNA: TGTGCCAGCAAGGACTCCGGGGGCAATCAGCCCCAGCATTTT. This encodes CASKDSGGNQPQHF.

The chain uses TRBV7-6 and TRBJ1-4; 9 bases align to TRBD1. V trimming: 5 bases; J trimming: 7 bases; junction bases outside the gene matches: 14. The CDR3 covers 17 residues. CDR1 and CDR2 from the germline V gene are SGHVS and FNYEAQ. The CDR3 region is CASSMRHTGTGSEKLFF. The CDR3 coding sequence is TGTGCCAGCAGCATGAGGCACACCGGGACAGGGAGTGAAAAACTGTTTTTT.

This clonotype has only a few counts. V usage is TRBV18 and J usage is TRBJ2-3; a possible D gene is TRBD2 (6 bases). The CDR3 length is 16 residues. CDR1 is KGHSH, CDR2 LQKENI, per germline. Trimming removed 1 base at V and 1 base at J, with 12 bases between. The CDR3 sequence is CASSPRGAGGTDTQYF. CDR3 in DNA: TGTGCCAGCTCACCACGGGGAGCGGGCGGCACAGATACGCAGTATTTT.

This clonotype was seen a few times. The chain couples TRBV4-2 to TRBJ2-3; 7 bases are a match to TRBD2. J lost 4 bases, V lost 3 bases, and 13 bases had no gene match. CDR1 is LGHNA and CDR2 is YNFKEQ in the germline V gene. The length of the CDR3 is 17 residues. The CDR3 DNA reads TGTGCCAGCAGCCATGACCTAGCGGTGGCTGTCGCAGATACGCAGTATTTT. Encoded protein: CASSHDLAVAVADTQYF.

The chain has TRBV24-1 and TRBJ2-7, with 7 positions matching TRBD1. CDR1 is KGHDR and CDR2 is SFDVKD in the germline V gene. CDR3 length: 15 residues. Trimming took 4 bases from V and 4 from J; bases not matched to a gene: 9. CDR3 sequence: CATSDQRTGSYEQYF. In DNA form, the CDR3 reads TGTGCCACCAGTGACCAACGGACAGGTTCTTACGAGCAGTACTTC.

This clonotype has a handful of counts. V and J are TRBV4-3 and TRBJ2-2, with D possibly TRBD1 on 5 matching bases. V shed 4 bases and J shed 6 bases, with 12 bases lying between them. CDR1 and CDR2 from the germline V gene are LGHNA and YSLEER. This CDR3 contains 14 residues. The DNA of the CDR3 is TGCGCCAGCAGCCGCGGTCAGGGATCCGGGGAGCTGTTTTTT. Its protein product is CASSRGQGSGELFF.

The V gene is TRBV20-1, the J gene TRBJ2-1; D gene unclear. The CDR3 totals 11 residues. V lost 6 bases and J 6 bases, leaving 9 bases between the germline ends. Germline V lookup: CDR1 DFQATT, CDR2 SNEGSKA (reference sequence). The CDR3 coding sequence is TGCAGTGCCAGATACTTCAATGAGCAGTTCTTC. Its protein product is CSARYFNEQFF.

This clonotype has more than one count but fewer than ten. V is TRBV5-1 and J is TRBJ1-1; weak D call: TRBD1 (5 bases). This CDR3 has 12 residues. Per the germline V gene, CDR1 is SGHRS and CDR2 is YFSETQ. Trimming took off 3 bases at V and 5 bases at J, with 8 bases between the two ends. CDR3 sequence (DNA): TGCGCCAGCAGCTGGAAGGGGACTGAAGCTTTCTTT. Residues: CASSWKGTEAFF.

CDR3: CASSSSGTGYTF. Here the CDR3 DNA reads TGTGCCAGCAGTTCCTCGGGGACCGGCTACACCTTC. The rearrangement joins TRBV6-2 or TRBV6-3 to TRBJ1-2; possible D gene TRBD1, 5 bases. This CDR3 is 12 amino acids long. The germline V gene has CDR1 MNHEY and CDR2 SVGEGT. The germline V and J ends were trimmed by 4 bases and 8 bases, with 11 bases remaining between them.

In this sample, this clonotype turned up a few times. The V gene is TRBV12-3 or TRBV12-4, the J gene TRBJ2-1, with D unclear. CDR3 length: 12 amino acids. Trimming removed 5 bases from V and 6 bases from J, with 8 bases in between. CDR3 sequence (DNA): TGTGCCAGCAGTGGGGTGAGCAATGAGCAGTTCTTC. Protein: CASSGVSNEQFF.

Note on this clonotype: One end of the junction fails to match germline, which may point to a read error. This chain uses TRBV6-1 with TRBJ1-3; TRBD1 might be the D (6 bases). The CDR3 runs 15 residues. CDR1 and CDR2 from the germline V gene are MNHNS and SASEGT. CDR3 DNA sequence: TGTGCCACTTACGGAAGGGGGGGCTCTGGAAACACCAGATATTTT. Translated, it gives CATYGRGGSGNTRYF.

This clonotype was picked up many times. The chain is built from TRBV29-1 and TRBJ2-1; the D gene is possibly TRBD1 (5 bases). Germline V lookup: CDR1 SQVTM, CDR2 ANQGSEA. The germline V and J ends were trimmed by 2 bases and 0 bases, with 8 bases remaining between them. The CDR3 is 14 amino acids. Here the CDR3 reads CSVEIRDSYNEQFF. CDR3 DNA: TGCAGCGTTGAAATCAGGGACTCCTACAATGAGCAGTTCTTC.

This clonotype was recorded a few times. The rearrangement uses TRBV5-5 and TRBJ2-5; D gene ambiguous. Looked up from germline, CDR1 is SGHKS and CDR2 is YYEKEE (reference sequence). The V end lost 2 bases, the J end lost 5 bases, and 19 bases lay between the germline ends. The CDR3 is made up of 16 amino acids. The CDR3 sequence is CASSLPVSFLGETQYF. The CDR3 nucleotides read TGTGCCAGCAGCTTACCCGTATCATTCCTCGGGGAGACCCAGTACTTC.

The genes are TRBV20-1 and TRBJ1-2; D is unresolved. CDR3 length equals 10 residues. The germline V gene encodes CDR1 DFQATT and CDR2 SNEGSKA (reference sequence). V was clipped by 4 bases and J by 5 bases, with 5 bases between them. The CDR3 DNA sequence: TGCAGTGCTAATGAGTATGGCTACACCTTC. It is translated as CSANEYGYTF.

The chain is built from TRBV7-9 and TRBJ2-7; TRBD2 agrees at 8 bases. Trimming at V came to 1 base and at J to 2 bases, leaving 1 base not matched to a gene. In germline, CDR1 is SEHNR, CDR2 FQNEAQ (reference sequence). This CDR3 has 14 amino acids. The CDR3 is CASSLELAAYEQYF. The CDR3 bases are TGTGCCAGCAGCTTAGAACTAGCGGCCTACGAGCAGTACTTC.

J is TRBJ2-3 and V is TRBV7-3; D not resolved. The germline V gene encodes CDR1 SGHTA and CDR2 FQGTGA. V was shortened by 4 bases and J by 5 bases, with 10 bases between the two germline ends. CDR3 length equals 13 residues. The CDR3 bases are TGTGCCAGCAGCTCCAGAAGGGAAGATACGCAGTATTTT. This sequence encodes CASSSRREDTQYF.